What follows describes a single TCR beta chain. The data originate from a study of blood T cell repertoires in COVID-19. V shed 6 bases and J shed 1 base, with 9 bases lying between them. Per germline, CDR1 SGHAT and CDR2 FQNNGV. This CDR3 is built from 14 residues. Method: immunoSEQ multiplex PCR; TCRdb's copy keeps in-frame clones and lacks some. The sample yields some 150,000 clones, around 85% seen once. The specimen sequenced was peripheral blood. This clonotype was sampled from a man aged 65-85 years with acute or convalescent COVID-19. The V gene is TRBV11-2, the J gene TRBJ2-2, with D tentatively TRBD2 (5 bases). This CDR3 is CASSLGLNTGELFF. The CDR3 region has the DNA TGTGCCAGCAGTCTAGGACTGAACACCGGGGAGCTGTTTTTT.